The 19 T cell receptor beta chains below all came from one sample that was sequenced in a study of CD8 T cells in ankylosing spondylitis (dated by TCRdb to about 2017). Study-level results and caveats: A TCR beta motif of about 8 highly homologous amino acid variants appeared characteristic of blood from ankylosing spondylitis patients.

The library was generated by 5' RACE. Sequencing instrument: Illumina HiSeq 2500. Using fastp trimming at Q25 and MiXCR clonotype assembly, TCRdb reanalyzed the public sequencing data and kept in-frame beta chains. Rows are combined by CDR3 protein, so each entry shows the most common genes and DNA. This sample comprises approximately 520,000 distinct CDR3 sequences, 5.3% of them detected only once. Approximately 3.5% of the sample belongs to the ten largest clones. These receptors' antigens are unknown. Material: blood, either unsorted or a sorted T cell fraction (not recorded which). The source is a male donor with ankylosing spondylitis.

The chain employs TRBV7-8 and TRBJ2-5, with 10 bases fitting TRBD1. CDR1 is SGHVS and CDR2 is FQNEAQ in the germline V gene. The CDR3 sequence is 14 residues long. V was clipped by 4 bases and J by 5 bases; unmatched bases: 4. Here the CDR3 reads CASSWDRGKETQYF. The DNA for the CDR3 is TGTGCCAGCAGCTGGGACAGGGGAAAGGAGACCCAGTACTTC.

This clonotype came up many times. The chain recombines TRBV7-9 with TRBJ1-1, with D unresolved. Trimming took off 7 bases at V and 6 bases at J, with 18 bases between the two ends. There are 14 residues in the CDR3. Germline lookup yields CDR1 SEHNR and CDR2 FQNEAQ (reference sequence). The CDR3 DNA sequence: TGTGCCAGCAATCCAAACCCCGACCTTGCTGAAGCTTTCTTT. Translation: CASNPNPDLAEAFF.

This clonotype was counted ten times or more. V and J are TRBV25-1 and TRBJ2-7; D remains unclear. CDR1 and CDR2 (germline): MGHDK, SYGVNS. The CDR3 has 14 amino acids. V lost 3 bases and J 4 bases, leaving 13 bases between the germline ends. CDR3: CASSDLDGGYEQYF. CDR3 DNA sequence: TGTGCCAGCAGTGATCTTGATGGTGGTTACGAGCAGTACTTC.

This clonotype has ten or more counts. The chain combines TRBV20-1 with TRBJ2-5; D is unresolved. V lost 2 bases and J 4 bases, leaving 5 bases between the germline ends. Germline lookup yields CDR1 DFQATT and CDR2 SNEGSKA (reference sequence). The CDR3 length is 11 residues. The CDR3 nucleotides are TGCAGTGCTAGACGGCTAGAGACCCAGTACTTC. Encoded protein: CSARRLETQYF.

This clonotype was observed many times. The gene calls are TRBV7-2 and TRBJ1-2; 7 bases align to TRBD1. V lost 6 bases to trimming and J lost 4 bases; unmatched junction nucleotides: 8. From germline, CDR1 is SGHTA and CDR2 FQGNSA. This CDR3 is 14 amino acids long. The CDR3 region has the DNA TGTGCCAGCAGAGGAGGGGGCGAAAGCTATGGCTACACCTTC. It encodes CASRGGGESYGYTF.

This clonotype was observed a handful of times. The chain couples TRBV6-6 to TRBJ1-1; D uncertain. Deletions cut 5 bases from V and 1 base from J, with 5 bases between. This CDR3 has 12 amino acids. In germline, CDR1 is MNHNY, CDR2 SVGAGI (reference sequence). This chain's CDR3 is CASSTTNTEAFF. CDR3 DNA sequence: TGTGCCAGCAGTACAACGAACACTGAAGCTTTCTTT.

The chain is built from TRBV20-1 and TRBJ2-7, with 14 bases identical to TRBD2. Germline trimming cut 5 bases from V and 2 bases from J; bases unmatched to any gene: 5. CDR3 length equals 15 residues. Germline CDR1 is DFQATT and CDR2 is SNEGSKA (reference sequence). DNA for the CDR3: TGCAGTGCTCCCTGGACTAGCGGGGGGACCTACGAGCAGTACTTC. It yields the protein CSAPWTSGGTYEQYF.

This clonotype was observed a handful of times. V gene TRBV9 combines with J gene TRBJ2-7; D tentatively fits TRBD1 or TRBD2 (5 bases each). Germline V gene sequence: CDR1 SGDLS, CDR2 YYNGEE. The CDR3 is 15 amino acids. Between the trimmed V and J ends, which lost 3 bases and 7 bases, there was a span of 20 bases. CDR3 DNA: TGTGCCAGCAGCGCATCTGCAGGGAGATTGGGGGAGCAGTACTTC. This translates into CASSASAGRLGEQYF.

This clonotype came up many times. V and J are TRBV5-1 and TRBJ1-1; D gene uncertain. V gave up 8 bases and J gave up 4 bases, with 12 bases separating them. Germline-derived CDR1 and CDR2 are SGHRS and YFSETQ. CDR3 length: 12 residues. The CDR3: CASRVDGTEAFF. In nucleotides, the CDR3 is TGCGCCAGTCGGGTAGACGGCACTGAAGCTTTCTTT.

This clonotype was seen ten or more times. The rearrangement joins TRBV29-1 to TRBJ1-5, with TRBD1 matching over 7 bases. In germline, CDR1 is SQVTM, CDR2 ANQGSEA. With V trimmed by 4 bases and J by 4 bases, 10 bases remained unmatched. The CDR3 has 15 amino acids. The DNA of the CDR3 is TGCAGCGTTGTCTGGAGGGGGCAAACAAATCAGCCCCAGCATTTT. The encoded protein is CSVVWRGQTNQPQHF. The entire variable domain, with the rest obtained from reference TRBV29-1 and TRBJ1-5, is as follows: SAVISQKPSRDICQRGTSLTIQCQVDSQVTMMFWYRQQPGQSLTLIATANQGSEATYESGFVIDKFPISRPNLTFSTLTVSNMSPEDSSIYLCSVVWRGQTNQPQHFGDGTRLSIL.

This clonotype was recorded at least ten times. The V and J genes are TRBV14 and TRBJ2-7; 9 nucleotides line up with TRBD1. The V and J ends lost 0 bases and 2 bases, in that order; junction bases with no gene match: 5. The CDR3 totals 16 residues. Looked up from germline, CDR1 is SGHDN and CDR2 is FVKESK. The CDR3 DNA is TGTGCCAGCAGCCAAGATTGGACAGGGGTTGCCTACGAGCAGTACTTC. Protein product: CASSQDWTGVAYEQYF.

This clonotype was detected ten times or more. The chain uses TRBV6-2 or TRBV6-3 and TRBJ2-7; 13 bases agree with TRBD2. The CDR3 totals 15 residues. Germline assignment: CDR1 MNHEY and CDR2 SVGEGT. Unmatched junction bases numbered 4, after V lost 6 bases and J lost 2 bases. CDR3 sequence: CASRRLAGGPYEQYF. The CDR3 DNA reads TGTGCCAGCAGGCGACTAGCGGGAGGTCCCTACGAGCAGTACTTC.

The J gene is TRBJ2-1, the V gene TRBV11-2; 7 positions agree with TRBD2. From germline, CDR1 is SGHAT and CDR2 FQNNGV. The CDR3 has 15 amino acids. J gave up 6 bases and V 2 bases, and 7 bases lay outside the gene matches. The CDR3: CASSLWDYPANEQFF. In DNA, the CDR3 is TGTGCCAGCAGCTTATGGGACTATCCTGCCAATGAGCAGTTCTTC.

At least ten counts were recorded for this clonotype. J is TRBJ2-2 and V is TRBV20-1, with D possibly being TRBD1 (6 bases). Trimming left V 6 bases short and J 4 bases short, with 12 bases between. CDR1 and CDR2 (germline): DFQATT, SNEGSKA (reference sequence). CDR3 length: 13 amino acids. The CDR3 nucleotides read TGCAGTGCACAGGGCCAACCCACCGGGGAGCTGTTTTTT. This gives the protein CSAQGQPTGELFF.

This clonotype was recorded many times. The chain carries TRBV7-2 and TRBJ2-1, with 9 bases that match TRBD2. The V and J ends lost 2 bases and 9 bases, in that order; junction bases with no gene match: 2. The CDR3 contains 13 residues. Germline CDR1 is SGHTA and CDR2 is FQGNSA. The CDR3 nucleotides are TGTGCCAGCAGCTTACAGACTAGCGGTGAGCAGTTCTTC. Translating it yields CASSLQTSGEQFF.

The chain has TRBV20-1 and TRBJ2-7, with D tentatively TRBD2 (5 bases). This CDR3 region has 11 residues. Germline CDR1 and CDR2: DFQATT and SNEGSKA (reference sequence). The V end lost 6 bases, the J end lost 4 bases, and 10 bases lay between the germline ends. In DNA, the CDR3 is TGCAGTGCGCATTGGGAGTACGAGCAGTACTTC. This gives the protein CSAHWEYEQYF.

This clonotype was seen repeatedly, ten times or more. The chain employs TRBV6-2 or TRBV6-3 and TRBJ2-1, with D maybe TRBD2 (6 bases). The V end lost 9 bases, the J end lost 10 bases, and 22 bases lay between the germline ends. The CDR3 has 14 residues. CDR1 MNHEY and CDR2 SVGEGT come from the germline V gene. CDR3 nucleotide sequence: TGTGCCAGTGGAGATCGGGGAGGCTTCCGCGAGCAGTTCTTC. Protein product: CASGDRGGFREQFF.

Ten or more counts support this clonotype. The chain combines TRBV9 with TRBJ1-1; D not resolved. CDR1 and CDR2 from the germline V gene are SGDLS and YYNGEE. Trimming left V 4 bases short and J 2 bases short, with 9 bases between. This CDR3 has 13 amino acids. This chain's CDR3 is CASSTGPNTEAFF. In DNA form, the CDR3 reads TGTGCCAGCAGCACCGGACCTAACACTGAAGCTTTCTTT. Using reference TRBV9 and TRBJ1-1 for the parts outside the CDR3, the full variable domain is DSGVTQTPKHLITATGQRVTLRCSPRSGDLSVYWYQQSLDQGLQFLIQYYNGEERAKGNILERFSAQQFPDLHSELNLSSLELGDSALYFCASSTGPNTEAFFGQGTRLTVV.

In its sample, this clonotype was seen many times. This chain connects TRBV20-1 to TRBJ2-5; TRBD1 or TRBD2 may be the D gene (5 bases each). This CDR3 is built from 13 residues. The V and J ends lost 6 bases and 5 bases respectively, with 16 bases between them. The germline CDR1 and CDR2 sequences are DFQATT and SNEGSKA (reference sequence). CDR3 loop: CSAYFRGGETQYF. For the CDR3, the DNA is TGCAGTGCCTACTTCCGGGGCGGGGAGACCCAGTACTTC.